This TCR beta chain was sequenced during a study of T-cell memory formation after mild COVID-19. In the study overall: Largely donor-specific sequence clusters came from a couple of donors.

5'RACE with constant-segment primers built TCRalpha and TCRbeta cDNA libraries with UMIs. TCRdb reprocessed the 5' RACE reads with MiXCR, giving one entry per CDR3 protein. The profile shows 7,000 or so distinct CDR3 sequences, 30% to 40% of them singletons. By its share, this clonotype is medium-sized (0.01 to 0.1%). Germline V lookup: CDR1 MNHEY, CDR2 SVGAGI. V lost 2 bases to trimming and J lost 2 bases, with 8 bases between them. The CDR3 spans 14 residues. The rearrangement joins TRBV6-5 to TRBJ2-3; D gene ambiguous. Material: PBMCs or a T cell subset sorted from them (not recorded which). This sequence originates from an adult woman who had mild COVID-19 (a few samples of this study predate the infection). Cell type and time point are not known. This CDR3 reads CASSYLKDTDTQYF. CDR3 bases: TGTGCCAGCAGTTACCTAAAAGACACAGATACGCAGTATTTT.